One and the same sample provided the 13 T cell receptor beta chains below, sequenced in a study of blood T cell repertoires in COVID-19. Some clones are missing from TCRdb's copy, which holds only in-frame ones; the method was immunoSEQ multiplex PCR. The data show over 95,000 clones, with roughly 81% seen just once and roughly a tenth held by the top ten. The sample consisted of peripheral blood. Receptor source: a human donor in a cohort sampled during active COVID-19.

The chain links TRBV24-1 to TRBJ1-5, with D possibly being TRBD1 (5 bases). The length of the CDR3 is 15 residues. CDR1 is KGHDR and CDR2 is SFDVKD in the germline V gene. Trimming stripped 3 bases from V and 3 bases from J, with 11 bases between. In nucleotides, the CDR3 is TGTGCCACCAGTGATGGAGGGGTCAACAATCAGCCCCAGCATTTT. Protein: CATSDGGVNNQPQHF.

The rearrangement uses TRBV19 and TRBJ2-7, with TRBD1 matching over 7 bases. The CDR3 contains 18 residues. The ends lost 3 bases at V and 5 bases at J; junction bases unmatched: 19. Germline-derived CDR1 and CDR2 are LNHDA and SQIVND (reference sequence). CDR3: CASSIGHQGRQGNHEQYF. The CDR3 DNA reads as TGTGCCAGTAGTATCGGGCATCAAGGCCGACAGGGAAACCACGAGCAGTACTTC.

The chain carries TRBV5-6 and TRBJ1-1, with TRBD1 as a possible D gene (5 bases). V shed 0 bases and J shed 1 base, with 16 bases lying between them. Germline V gene lookup returns CDR1 SGHDT and CDR2 YYEEEE. This CDR3 contains 17 residues. The CDR3 protein is CASSLVGGRTKNTEAFF. In nucleotides, the CDR3 is TGTGCCAGCAGCTTGGTTGGCGGCAGGACAAAGAACACTGAAGCTTTCTTT.

The chain couples TRBV3-1 (or the pseudogene TRBV3-2) to TRBJ2-7; the match to TRBD2 covers 13 bases. The CDR3 runs 17 residues. Germline V gene data show CDR1 as LGHDT and CDR2 as YNNKEL (reference sequence). V gave up 0 bases and J gave up 4 bases; unmatched junction bases: 6. The chain's CDR3 is CASSQDGRTSGGYEQYF. The CDR3 DNA reads TGTGCCAGCAGCCAAGATGGGCGGACTAGCGGGGGATACGAGCAGTACTTC.

The chain is built from TRBV9 and TRBJ1-1; D call uncertain. The CDR3 covers 14 residues. The V end was cut by 4 bases, the J end by 1 base, with 11 bases between. The germline CDR1 and CDR2 sequences are SGDLS and YYNGEE. The CDR3 reads CASSSSPGNTEAFF. CDR3 sequence (DNA): TGTGCCAGCAGCTCCTCCCCAGGGAACACTGAAGCTTTCTTT.

This clone was picked up one time. This chain joins TRBV11-3 and TRBJ2-1, with D tentatively TRBD1 (6 bases). V shed 1 base and J shed 7 bases, with 11 bases lying between them. Germline CDR1 and CDR2: SGHNT and YENEEA. The CDR3 contains 14 residues. CDR3 in amino acids: CASSLAGDLNEQFF. The CDR3 bases are TGTGCCAGCAGCTTAGCAGGGGATTTGAATGAGCAGTTCTTC. Supplemented by reference TRBV11-3 and TRBJ2-1, the full variable domain reads EAGVVQSPRYKIIEKKQPVAFWCNPISGHNTLYWYLQNLGQGPELLIRYENEEAVDDSQLPKDRFSAERLKGVDSTLKIQPAELGDSAVYLCASSLAGDLNEQFFGPGTRLTVL.

This clone was seen a few times. The rearrangement links TRBV7-9 to TRBJ1-5, with TRBD1 matching 7 bases. The trim removed 2 bases at V and 3 bases at J, leaving 10 bases unmatched. Germline V gene lookup returns CDR1 SEHNR and CDR2 FQNEAQ (reference sequence). There are 17 residues in the CDR3. Written as DNA, the CDR3 is TGTGCCAGCAGCTTATACCCAGGGGGATCCGACAATCAGCCCCAGCATTTT. Residues: CASSLYPGGSDNQPQHF. The variable domain in full, completed from reference TRBV7-9 and TRBJ1-5, reads DTGVSQNPRHKITKRGQNVTFRCDPISEHNRLYWYRQTLGQGPEFLTYFQNEAQLEKSRLLSDRFSAERPKGSFSTLEIQRTEQGDSAMYLCASSLYPGGSDNQPQHFGDGTRLSIL.

This chain uses TRBV4-1 with TRBJ1-2; 10 bases agree with TRBD1. This CDR3 region has 15 residues. V gave up 1 base and J gave up 6 bases; unmatched junction bases: 5. In germline, CDR1 is MGHRA, CDR2 YSYEKL. CDR3 bases: TGCGCCAGCAGCCAAGTGGGGGACAGGGGTAATGGCTACACCTTC. This encodes CASSQVGDRGNGYTF.

The V and J genes are TRBV28 and TRBJ2-6; the D gene is possibly TRBD1 (5 bases). V was shortened by 0 bases and J by 0 bases, with 12 bases between the two germline ends. CDR3 length: 18 amino acids. Germline V gives CDR1 MDHEN, CDR2 SYDVKM. CDR3 in amino acids: CASSLWTANPSGANVLTF. CDR3 DNA: TGTGCCAGCAGTTTATGGACAGCTAATCCCTCTGGGGCCAACGTCCTGACTTTC.

This clone appeared once. The genes are TRBV11-2 and TRBJ2-7; TRBD1 agrees at 10 bases. The CDR3 totals 17 residues. V lost 5 bases to trimming and J lost 5 bases; unmatched junction nucleotides: 15. CDR1 and CDR2 (germline): SGHAT, FQNNGV. CDR3 protein: CASSRVGQGVFSDEQYF. CDR3 in DNA: TGTGCCAGCAGCCGAGTCGGACAGGGGGTATTTAGTGACGAGCAGTACTTC.

This chain uses TRBV6-2 or TRBV6-3 with TRBJ2-1; D remains ambiguous. Trimming removed 4 bases from V and 2 bases from J, with 15 bases in between. Germline CDR1 MNHEY, CDR2 SVGEGT. The CDR3 totals 16 residues. CDR3 nucleotide sequence: TGTGCCAGCAGTTTTCATAGCAGATCAGCCTACAATGAGCAGTTCTTC. Translated, it gives CASSFHSRSAYNEQFF.

V gene TRBV7-3 combines with J gene TRBJ2-1; TRBD2 is a possible D gene (6 bases). Germline lookup yields CDR1 SGHTA and CDR2 FQGTGA. The ends were cut back, 2 bases at V and 7 bases at J, with 15 bases in the middle. The CDR3 loop spans 15 amino acids. DNA of the CDR3: TGTGCCAGCAGCTTATCTGGCGGGATGGTTAATGAGCAGTTCTTC. It specifies CASSLSGGMVNEQFF.

The chain has TRBV6-5 and TRBJ2-6; D not resolved. The CDR3 is made up of 15 amino acids. V shed 8 bases and J shed 1 base, with 12 bases lying between them. Germline V CDR1 and CDR2: MNHEY, SVGAGI. The CDR3 here is CASHNAKSGANVLTF. CDR3 in DNA: TGTGCCAGCCATAATGCGAAGTCTGGGGCCAACGTCCTGACTTTC.